These T cell receptor beta chains were read from a single sample in a study of T-cell memory formation after mild COVID-19. TCRdb re-called the 5' RACE reads through MiXCR, storing one row per CDR3 protein. The repertoire includes about 180,000 distinct CDR3 sequences, approximately 17% of them detected once, and roughly 3.9% sits in the top ten. Material: PBMCs or a T cell subset sorted from them (not recorded which). The receptors here all came from a man between 18 and 35 years old who had mild COVID-19 (a few samples of this study predate the infection). Cell type and time point are not known. Both conserved end residues are trimmed from each CDR3.

>TRBJ1-4|TRBV29-1
IAGRNEKLF
>TRBJ2-3|TRBV5-1
ASSSPGLADTQY
>TRBJ1-1|TRBV12-3/TRBV12-4
ASSFIRETEAF
>TRBJ2-3|TRBV12-3/TRBV12-4
ASSPTGTWDTQY
>TRBJ1-2|TRBV2
ASSEGGYGYT
>TRBJ1-4|TRBV20-1
SASPGNEKLF
>TRBJ2-5|TRBV7-2
ASSLEGGGRTETQY
>TRBJ2-5|TRBV20-1
SAEDTGTKETQY
>TRBJ2-3|TRBV11-2
ASSLAQGDWSDTQY
>TRBJ1-6|TRBV9
ASSNRGDSPLH
>TRBJ2-1|TRBV9
ASSRQSSYNEQF
>TRBJ1-6|TRBV4-1
ASSQEPGRNSPLH
>TRBJ1-1|TRBV7-9
ASSFSPGTVNTEAF
>TRBJ2-5|TRBV24-1
ATSDLEGGRETQY
>TRBJ2-1|TRBV7-9
ASGRGGRT
>TRBJ2-5|TRBV2
ASTQGYETQY
>TRBJ1-2|TRBV11-2
ASSLGSRSVYGYT
>TRBJ2-1|TRBV7-9
ASRGRGHNEQF
>TRBJ2-5|TRBV20-1
SASDFSRGGETQY
>TRBJ2-7|TRBV12-3/TRBV12-4
ASSLRALAYEQY
>TRBJ1-1|TRBV11-2
ASSSSLLNTEAF
>TRBJ1-1|TRBV5-1
ASSLGISQNTEAF
>TRBJ2-7|TRBV9
ASSRGGPGSGEQY
>TRBJ1-1|TRBV5-1
ASSFADSLTEAF
>TRBJ2-5|TRBV29-1
GTDQETQY
>TRBJ2-7|TRBV2
ASSGLVDEQY
>TRBJ1-5|TRBV7-8
ASNRARSNQPQH
>TRBJ2-2|TRBV20-1
SARQPQGSGELF
>TRBJ1-5|TRBV20-1
SAVGGSDQPQH
>TRBJ2-1|TRBV11-2
ASSSGGYKF
>TRBJ1-4|TRBV7-2
ASSPRRGLYYNEKLF
>TRBJ2-4|TRBV7-2
ASSSQGRFQY
>TRBJ1-2|TRBV5-1
ASSPTRVLQHYGYT
>TRBJ1-3|TRBV5-1
ASSLWGSETGNTIY
>TRBJ1-1|TRBV7-9
ASIEGAGAEAF